Presented here are 3 T cell receptor beta chains from one specimen sequenced in a study of lymphopenia after photon versus proton radiotherapy. Sequencing used immunoSEQ multiplex PCR; TCRdb keeps in-frame clones, though not all of them. The sample lists 40,000 or so clones, around 86% occurring once. The sequencing used peripheral blood, collected from a patient treated with photon-based radiotherapy. Every receptor here comes from a man aged 35 to 55 with gastric cancer.

About this clone: Different DNA sequences within this sample yield the same CDR3. V usage is TRBV27 and J usage is TRBJ1-1; the D is unclear. Germline V gene sequence: CDR1 MNHEY, CDR2 SMNVEV (reference sequence). This CDR3 comprises 12 residues. Trimming stripped 2 bases from V and 7 bases from J, with 8 bases between. CDR3 in amino acids: CASSLIGSEAFF. The CDR3 region has the DNA TGTGCCAGCAGTTTAATAGGGAGTGAAGCTTTCTTT.

The V gene is TRBV27, the J gene TRBJ1-2; D might be TRBD1 (5 bases). The CDR3 has 14 amino acids. Trimming left V 4 bases short and J 7 bases short, with 16 bases between. Germline V CDR1 and CDR2: MNHEY, SMNVEV (reference sequence). The CDR3 nucleotides read TGTGCCAGCAGTTCCGGGGCTGTTTGGCGTGGCTACACCTTC. This codes for CASSSGAVWRGYTF.

Details on this clone: The sample contains more than one DNA sequence encoding this CDR3. The chain uses TRBV7-9 and TRBJ2-7; 7 nucleotides agree with TRBD2. J was trimmed by 0 bases and V by 0 bases; bases with no gene match: 5. The CDR3 consists of 16 residues. Germline CDR1 SEHNR, CDR2 FQNEAQ (reference sequence). The DNA for the CDR3 is TGTGCCAGCAGCTTAGCGGGGGGGAGCCCCTCCTACGAGCAGTACTTC. Translated: CASSLAGGSPSYEQYF. Using reference TRBV7-9 and TRBJ2-7 for the parts outside the CDR3, the full variable domain is DTGVSQNPRHKITKRGQNVTFRCDPISEHNRLYWYRQTLGQGPEFLTYFQNEAQLEKSRLLSDRFSAERPKGSFSTLEIQRTEQGDSAMYLCASSLAGGSPSYEQYFGPGTRLTVT.